A single sample is the source of the 18 T cell receptor beta chains below, sequenced in a study of blood T cell repertoires in COVID-19. TCRdb's table, derived via immunoSEQ multiplex PCR, lists solely in-frame clones and lacks some. The sample contains approximately 260,000 clones, around 83% of which appear only once. Sequenced: PBMCs or T cells enriched from blood (not recorded which). The receptors shown here come from a woman in her forties or fifties who had been exposed to COVID-19.

The chain carries TRBV5-4 and TRBJ1-2; D unclear. Germline CDR1 SGHNT, CDR2 YYREEE (reference sequence). Trimming stripped 2 bases from V and 8 bases from J, with 10 bases between. The CDR3 totals 12 residues. The CDR3 region is CASSFRSGGYTF. The CDR3, as DNA: TGTGCCAGCAGCTTTCGTTCGGGGGGCTACACCTTC.

J is TRBJ1-1 and V is TRBV7-6, with TRBD1 identical over 11 bases. The junction had 1 base not matched to a gene; V was cut back by 0 bases and J by 4 bases. Germline V gene data show CDR1 as SGHVS and CDR2 as FNYEAQ. CDR3 size: 15 residues. For the CDR3, the DNA is TGTGCCAGCAGCTTAGCGGGGACAGGGGGCACTGAAGCTTTCTTT. Translated: CASSLAGTGGTEAFF.

The V call is TRBV7-9, the J call TRBJ2-7; maybe TRBD2 (5 bases). The CDR3 covers 13 residues. V was trimmed by 6 bases and J by 7 bases, leaving 16 bases between them. Germline CDR1 reads SEHNR; CDR2 reads FQNEAQ (reference sequence). In DNA, the CDR3 is TGTGCCAGCAGTAGAGGGCCCGAAAGAGAGCAGTACTTC. Its protein is CASSRGPEREQYF. Filled out from reference TRBV7-9 and TRBJ2-7, the complete variable domain reads DTGVSQNPRHKITKRGQNVTFRCDPISEHNRLYWYRQTLGQGPEFLTYFQNEAQLEKSRLLSDRFSAERPKGSFSTLEIQRTEQGDSAMYLCASSRGPEREQYFGPGTRLTVT.

This clone was seen only once. The chain joins TRBV2 to TRBJ1-1; D uncertain. V gave up 8 bases and J gave up 9 bases, with 13 bases separating them. CDR3 size: 11 residues. Germline CDR1 reads SNHLY; CDR2 reads FYNNEI. CDR3 amino acids: CASGDSPKAFF. CDR3 DNA sequence: TGTGCCAGCGGAGATTCACCTAAAGCTTTCTTT. The full variable domain, its missing parts supplied by reference TRBV2 and TRBJ1-1, is EPEVTQTPSHQVTQMGQEVILRCVPISNHLYFYWYRQILGQKVEFLVSFYNNEISEKSEIFDDQFSVERPDGSNFTLKIRSTKLEDSAMYFCASGDSPKAFFGQGTRLTVV.

Notes on this clone: At one end, the junction sequence differs from germline, possibly due to a read error. Other DNA variants within this sample encode the same CDR3. The chain is built from TRBV28 and TRBJ1-4; D gene uncertain. From germline, CDR1 is MDHEN and CDR2 SYDVKM. This CDR3 spans 14 amino acids. The DNA of the CDR3 is TGTGCCAGCAGTTTCCCACGTGGCGGGGAAAAATTGTTTTTT. Protein: CASSFPRGGEKLFF.

The CDR3 region has the DNA TGTGCCAGCAGCCTCAGGGGACAGGGAGGAGGCTACACCTTC. Its protein product is CASSLRGQGGGYTF. The chain carries TRBV6-6 and TRBJ1-2; 9 positions agree with TRBD1. CDR1 MNHNY and CDR2 SVGAGI come from the germline V gene (reference sequence). After removal of 6 bases from V and 8 bases from J, the junction contained 10 bases not matched to a gene. CDR3 length: 14 amino acids.

This sequence joins TRBV7-9 and TRBJ2-7; TRBD1 matches 11 bases. Germline CDR1 SEHNR, CDR2 FQNEAQ (reference sequence). The CDR3 length is 15 residues. J gave up 3 bases and V 3 bases, and 4 bases lay outside the gene matches. The chain's CDR3 is CASSFSGTGGYEQYF. CDR3 nucleotide sequence: TGTGCCAGCAGCTTCTCGGGGACAGGGGGCTACGAGCAGTACTTC.

The rearrangement links TRBV18 to TRBJ1-2; a possible D gene is TRBD1 (5 bases). Germline V gene sequence: CDR1 KGHSH, CDR2 LQKENI. CDR3 length: 14 amino acids. V was clipped by 6 bases and J by 2 bases, with 13 bases between them. The CDR3 sequence is CASSRDGTNYGYTF. CDR3 DNA sequence: TGTGCCAGCTCGCGGGACGGGACCAACTATGGCTACACCTTC.

The rearrangement links TRBV5-1 to TRBJ1-1, with D tentatively TRBD1 (5 bases). Trimming stripped 2 bases from V and 1 base from J, with 18 bases between. Germline loops: CDR1 SGHRS, CDR2 YFSETQ. There are 17 residues in the CDR3. The CDR3 region has the DNA TGCGCCAGCAGCTTAGGCAGGGCGCACGATTCGAACACTGAAGCTTTCTTT. It specifies CASSLGRAHDSNTEAFF.

The chain uses TRBV18 and TRBJ2-6, with a possible D match to TRBD2 (5 bases). The CDR3 runs 18 residues. Germline CDR1 is KGHSH and CDR2 is LQKENI. V was cut by 3 bases and J by 0 bases, with 15 bases left in between. The CDR3 nucleotides read TGTGCCAGCTCACCCGGAAGCGGATCCTTCTCTGGGGCCAACGTCCTGACTTTC. It encodes CASSPGSGSFSGANVLTF.

In nucleotides, the CDR3 is TGTGCCAGTAGTATAACAGCGGCCACTGAAGCTTTCTTT. Residues: CASSITAATEAFF. The chain employs TRBV19 and TRBJ1-1; D gene unclear. The V end was cut by 2 bases, the J end by 4 bases, with 8 bases between. The CDR3 consists of 13 residues. Germline V gene lookup returns CDR1 LNHDA and CDR2 SQIVND (reference sequence).

J is TRBJ1-1 and V is TRBV7-2, with D maybe TRBD1 (6 bases). Looked up from germline, CDR1 is SGHTA and CDR2 is FQGNSA. V lost 5 bases and J lost 4, with 14 bases in between. The CDR3 is 14 amino acids. In nucleotides, the CDR3 is TGTGCCAGCAGCCCCGAAGGGACACTCACTGAAGCTTTCTTT. Its protein is CASSPEGTLTEAFF. The full variable domain, with the rest looked up from reference TRBV7-2 and TRBJ1-1, is GAGVSQSPSNKVTEKGKDVELRCDPISGHTALYWYRQSLGQGLEFLIYFQGNSAPDKSGLPSDRFSAERTGGSVSTLTIQRTQQEDSAVYLCASSPEGTLTEAFFGQGTRLTVV.

The CDR3: CASGQAKNEAFF. The CDR3 DNA reads TGTGCCAGCGGACAGGCGAAAAATGAAGCTTTCTTT. J is TRBJ1-1 and V is TRBV28; 7 bases line up with TRBD1. The V gene end was trimmed by 8 bases and the J gene end by 7 bases; junction bases not matched to a gene: 7. The CDR3 is made up of 12 amino acids. Germline CDR1 is MDHEN and CDR2 is SYDVKM.

The chain combines TRBV19 with TRBJ2-7; possibly TRBD1 for D (6 bases). V was clipped by 5 bases and J by 6 bases, with 14 bases between them. The germline V gene encodes CDR1 LNHDA and CDR2 SQIVND (reference sequence). The length of the CDR3 is 13 residues. The CDR3 nucleotides read TGTGCCAGTAGTCCCTCTGAGGGGGTCGAGCAGTACTTC. As protein: CASSPSEGVEQYF.

The chain employs TRBV24-1 and TRBJ2-3; tentatively, D is TRBD1 (5 bases). Germline V gene lookup returns CDR1 KGHDR and CDR2 SFDVKD. V was cut by 5 bases and J by 2 bases, with 13 bases left in between. The length of the CDR3 is 15 residues. The CDR3: CATSVLDTYTDTQYF. CDR3 sequence (DNA): TGTGCCACCAGTGTCCTGGACACCTACACAGATACGCAGTATTTT.

V gene TRBV28 combines with J gene TRBJ1-2; D ambiguous. V lost 3 bases, J lost 8 bases, and 13 bases lay in between. This CDR3 is built from 13 residues. The V gene's germline CDR1 is MDHEN and CDR2 SYDVKM. CDR3 DNA sequence: TGTGCCAGCAGTTTGGGCCCCGGCGGGGGCTACACCTTC. Protein product: CASSLGPGGGYTF.

The chain combines TRBV28 with TRBJ2-7, with a possible D match to TRBD1 (5 bases). The CDR3 runs 14 residues. Looked up from germline, CDR1 is MDHEN and CDR2 is SYDVKM. V gave up 0 bases and J gave up 3 bases, with 9 bases separating them. The CDR3 sequence is CASSLWQGFYEQYF. The CDR3 bases are TGTGCCAGCAGTTTATGGCAGGGTTTCTACGAGCAGTACTTC.

The J gene is TRBJ2-7, the V gene TRBV7-2; D is unresolved. The CDR3 runs 13 residues. The germline V and J ends were trimmed by 5 bases and 6 bases, with 14 bases remaining between them. CDR1 SGHTA and CDR2 FQGNSA come from the germline V gene. The DNA of the CDR3 is TGTGCCAGCAGCCACAGCCCCGCATCCGAGCAGTACTTC. Encoded protein: CASSHSPASEQYF.